A selection of T cell receptor beta chains follows, all from one sample in a study of radiotherapy plus CTLA-4 blockade in lung cancer. Only in-frame clones appear in the TCRdb table, and some are missing; sequencing was by immunoSEQ multiplex PCR. The sample carries about 90,000 clones, approximately 82% recorded once. The source material was peripheral blood, sampled from a patient treated with radiotherapy plus ipilimumab. The receptor source for this set is a human donor with non-small cell lung cancer that progressed on radiotherapy plus ipilimumab. CDR3s include the opening cysteine and the closing phenylalanine or tryptophan. The D gene is left open where the match is weak. Size is omitted from some rows. Given values are once, few, many or a class for expanded clones.

d_gene: NA; v_gene: TRBV7-8; j_gene: TRBJ2-3; abundance: NA; CDR3nt: TGTGCCAGCAGCTCCCACTTTGGTACGCAGTATTTT; CDR3aa: CASSSHFGTQYF
d_gene: NA; v_gene: TRBV5-1; j_gene: TRBJ2-7; abundance: NA; CDR3nt: TGCGCCAGCAGCTTGGAGGGGGGGCCTACCTACGAGCAGTACTTC; CDR3aa: CASSLEGGPTYEQYF
d_gene: NA; v_gene: TRBV2; j_gene: TRBJ1-3; abundance: NA; CDR3nt: TGTGCCAGCAGCGTAACAGGGAGCGGAAACACCATATATTTT; CDR3aa: CASSVTGSGNTIYF
d_gene: NA; v_gene: TRBV7-8; j_gene: TRBJ2-1; abundance: NA; CDR3nt: TGTGCCAGCAGCTTAGTCCCACGATACAATGAGCAGTTCTTC; CDR3aa: CASSLVPRYNEQFF
d_gene: TRBD1; v_gene: TRBV7-2; j_gene: TRBJ2-7; abundance: once; CDR3nt: TGTGCCAGCAGCCCCGACAGGGGCGGCGAGCAGTACTTC; CDR3aa: CASSPDRGGEQYF
d_gene: NA; v_gene: TRBV5-1; j_gene: TRBJ1-2; abundance: NA; CDR3nt: TGCGCCAGCAGCCAGGACACCGTTCCCAACTATGGCTACACCTTC; CDR3aa: CASSQDTVPNYGYTF
d_gene: NA; v_gene: TRBV4-1; j_gene: TRBJ1-1; abundance: few; CDR3nt: TGCGCCAGCAGAGACCGGGACGGAAACACTGAAGCTTTCTTT; CDR3aa: CASRDRDGNTEAFF
d_gene: NA; v_gene: TRBV18; j_gene: TRBJ1-1; abundance: NA; CDR3nt: TGTGCCAGCTCACCGGCAGAGCCCGGAGCTTTCTTT; CDR3aa: CASSPAEPGAFF
d_gene: NA; v_gene: TRBV7-6; j_gene: TRBJ1-2; abundance: NA; CDR3nt: TGTGCCAGCAGCTTAGCGGGTGGCTATGGCTACACCTTC; CDR3aa: CASSLAGGYGYTF
d_gene: TRBD1; v_gene: TRBV18; j_gene: TRBJ2-7; abundance: NA; CDR3nt: TGTGCCAGCTCACCACTAGGACAGGGGGCTTTTGGCGAGCAGTACTTC; CDR3aa: CASSPLGQGAFGEQYF
d_gene: NA; v_gene: TRBV10-3; j_gene: TRBJ1-3; abundance: NA; CDR3nt: TGTGCCATCAGGAACCAGTGGCTGTCCAACTCTGGAAACACCATATATTTT; CDR3aa: CAIRNQWLSNSGNTIYF
d_gene: TRBD1; v_gene: TRBV5-1; j_gene: TRBJ2-7; abundance: NA; CDR3nt: TGCGCCAGCAGGGACAGGAGCTCCTACGAGCAGTACTTC; CDR3aa: CASRDRSSYEQYF
d_gene: NA; v_gene: TRBV7-9; j_gene: TRBJ1-6; abundance: NA; CDR3nt: TGTGCCAGCAGCCCTGGGACGGGCGGTAATTCACCCCTCCACTTT; CDR3aa: CASSPGTGGNSPLHF
d_gene: NA; v_gene: TRBV4-3; j_gene: TRBJ2-7; abundance: NA; CDR3nt: TGCGCCAGCAGCGCGGGACTTGCCAACGAGCAGTACTTC; CDR3aa: CASSAGLANEQYF
d_gene: NA; v_gene: TRBV5-1; j_gene: TRBJ1-2; abundance: once; CDR3nt: TGCGCCAGCAGCTTGCAGGGACGAAGGAGTGGCTATGGCTACACCTTC; CDR3aa: CASSLQGRRSGYGYTF
d_gene: NA; v_gene: TRBV7-9; j_gene: TRBJ1-4; abundance: many; CDR3nt: TGTGCCAGCAGCTTATTGGGCATAGGTGAAAAACTGTTTTTT; CDR3aa: CASSLLGIGEKLFF
d_gene: TRBD1; v_gene: TRBV19; j_gene: TRBJ1-3; abundance: NA; CDR3nt: TGTGCCAGCCGGACAGGGACCGGAAACACCATATATTTT; CDR3aa: CASRTGTGNTIYF
d_gene: TRBD1; v_gene: TRBV7-9; j_gene: TRBJ2-3; abundance: once; CDR3nt: TGTGCCAGCAGCCCCTCGACAGGGTTGTTAACAGATACGCAGTATTTT; CDR3aa: CASSPSTGLLTDTQYF
d_gene: TRBD1; v_gene: TRBV29-1; j_gene: TRBJ1-2; abundance: NA; CDR3nt: TGCAGCGTGCAACCGGGACAGGGAAATGGCTACACCTTC; CDR3aa: CSVQPGQGNGYTF
d_gene: TRBD1; v_gene: TRBV7-8; j_gene: TRBJ1-3; abundance: NA; CDR3nt: TGTGCCAGCAGCTTAGGGATCCCCGGGACAGGCTCTGGAAACACCATATATTTT; CDR3aa: CASSLGIPGTGSGNTIYF
d_gene: NA; v_gene: TRBV11-2; j_gene: TRBJ2-7; abundance: few; CDR3nt: TGTGCCAGCAGCTTGGGACTGGACTACGAGCAGTACTTC; CDR3aa: CASSLGLDYEQYF
d_gene: TRBD1; v_gene: TRBV5-1; j_gene: TRBJ1-2; abundance: NA; CDR3nt: TGCGCCAGCAGCTCTGGAGACAGGGGGCGAGGAAGGGACTATGGCTACACCTTC; CDR3aa: CASSSGDRGRGRDYGYTF
d_gene: NA; v_gene: TRBV27; j_gene: TRBJ2-1; abundance: NA; CDR3nt: TGTGCCAGCAGTTCGGGCCCCGGGGTTGCCAACAATGAGCAGTTCTTC; CDR3aa: CASSSGPGVANNEQFF
d_gene: TRBD1; v_gene: TRBV18; j_gene: TRBJ1-1; abundance: once; CDR3nt: TGTGCCAGCTCACCAGGGACAGGGTCATCTGAAGCTTTCTTT; CDR3aa: CASSPGTGSSEAFF
d_gene: TRBD2; v_gene: TRBV12-5; j_gene: TRBJ2-2; abundance: NA; CDR3nt: TGTGCTAGTGGTCGCGGGGGGGCCGGGGAGCTGTTTTTT; CDR3aa: CASGRGGAGELFF
d_gene: NA; v_gene: TRBV11-3; j_gene: TRBJ2-7; abundance: NA; CDR3nt: TGTGCCAGCAGCTTGATGCACGAGCAGTACTTC; CDR3aa: CASSLMHEQYF
d_gene: NA; v_gene: TRBV29-1; j_gene: TRBJ2-4; abundance: NA; CDR3nt: TGCAGCGTTGGAGAGGGGATTGCCAAAAACATTCAGTACTTC; CDR3aa: CSVGEGIAKNIQYF
d_gene: TRBD2; v_gene: TRBV11-2; j_gene: TRBJ2-5; abundance: NA; CDR3nt: TGTGCCAGCAGCTTGTCCGGGACTAGCGTCTTTTCGACAGAGACCCAGTACTTC; CDR3aa: CASSLSGTSVFSTETQYF
d_gene: TRBD1; v_gene: TRBV7-3; j_gene: TRBJ2-7; abundance: NA; CDR3nt: TGTGCCAGCAGCTTGGGGACAGGGGCCGAGCAGTACTTC; CDR3aa: CASSLGTGAEQYF
d_gene: TRBD1; v_gene: TRBV2; j_gene: TRBJ1-1; abundance: once; CDR3nt: TGTGCCAGCAGACGGACAGGGGGCACTGAAGCTTTCTTT; CDR3aa: CASRRTGGTEAFF
d_gene: NA; v_gene: TRBV21-1; j_gene: TRBJ1-3; abundance: NA; CDR3nt: TGTGCCAGCAGCAAAGAAATGGTGGACAGGGGCGAAAACACCATATATTTT; CDR3aa: CASSKEMVDRGENTIYF
d_gene: NA; v_gene: TRBV15; j_gene: TRBJ1-3; abundance: NA; CDR3nt: TGTGCCACCAGCATATCCGGGCTCCTCTCTGGAAACACCATATATTTT; CDR3aa: CATSISGLLSGNTIYF
d_gene: NA; v_gene: TRBV7-9; j_gene: TRBJ1-5; abundance: NA; CDR3nt: TGTGCCAGCAGCCCAGGCCCGACACCTAACAATCAGCCCCAGCATTTT; CDR3aa: CASSPGPTPNNQPQHF
d_gene: NA; v_gene: TRBV5-1; j_gene: TRBJ2-7; abundance: once; CDR3nt: TGCGCCAGCAGCTTTGGGAGTTTCCCCAGCTCCTACGAGCAGTACTTC; CDR3aa: CASSFGSFPSSYEQYF
d_gene: TRBD2; v_gene: TRBV4-2; j_gene: TRBJ2-7; abundance: once; CDR3nt: TGTGCCAGCAGCCAAGATCCTAGCGGGAGGCCGTCCTACGAGCAGTACTTC; CDR3aa: CASSQDPSGRPSYEQYF
d_gene: NA; v_gene: TRBV7-2; j_gene: TRBJ1-5; abundance: NA; CDR3nt: TGTGCCAGCAGCCCCCTTGCCGGGAGCTATAGCAATCAGCCCCAGCATTTT; CDR3aa: CASSPLAGSYSNQPQHF
d_gene: NA; v_gene: TRBV11-3; j_gene: TRBJ1-6; abundance: NA; CDR3nt: TGTGCCAGCAGCTTAGCCGCAGGGCAGAATTCACCCCTCCACTTT; CDR3aa: CASSLAAGQNSPLHF
d_gene: NA; v_gene: TRBV30; j_gene: TRBJ1-2; abundance: NA; CDR3nt: TGTGCCAGAACAGGAGGGTATGGCTACACCTTC; CDR3aa: CARTGGYGYTF
d_gene: TRBD1; v_gene: TRBV5-1; j_gene: TRBJ2-1; abundance: NA; CDR3nt: TGCGCCAGCAGCTTGTCCTTAGGGGGCCTTAGCTCCTACAATGAGCAGTTCTTC; CDR3aa: CASSLSLGGLSSYNEQFF
d_gene: NA; v_gene: TRBV19; j_gene: TRBJ1-2; abundance: NA; CDR3nt: TGTGCCAGTAGTTTTGTCAACAGGGACGGCTATGGCTACACCTTC; CDR3aa: CASSFVNRDGYGYTF
d_gene: NA; v_gene: TRBV7-6; j_gene: TRBJ2-3; abundance: NA; CDR3nt: TGTGCCAGCAGCTTAACTCCAGCCACAGATACGCAGTATTTT; CDR3aa: CASSLTPATDTQYF
d_gene: TRBD1; v_gene: TRBV18; j_gene: TRBJ1-2; abundance: NA; CDR3nt: TGTGCCAGCTCACCAGGGACAGGGCCCACTAACTATGGCTACACCTTC; CDR3aa: CASSPGTGPTNYGYTF
d_gene: NA; v_gene: TRBV7-9; j_gene: TRBJ1-1; abundance: NA; CDR3nt: TGTGCCAGCAGCTTGGGAGCCACTGAAGCTTTCTTT; CDR3aa: CASSLGATEAFF
d_gene: NA; v_gene: TRBV7-6; j_gene: TRBJ2-6; abundance: NA; CDR3nt: TGTGCCAGCAGCCTGGGACAACTGACGACAGGGGCCAACGTCCTGACTTTC; CDR3aa: CASSLGQLTTGANVLTF
d_gene: TRBD2; v_gene: TRBV4-3; j_gene: TRBJ2-5; abundance: NA; CDR3nt: TGCGCCAGCAGCCAAGGAAGGAGATCAGCGGGGGGAGCAGAGACCCAGTACTTC; CDR3aa: CASSQGRRSAGGAETQYF
d_gene: NA; v_gene: TRBV5-4; j_gene: TRBJ2-7; abundance: NA; CDR3nt: TGTGCCAGCAGCTTGGGAATGGGACGAGCAGCCTACGAGCAGTACTTC; CDR3aa: CASSLGMGRAAYEQYF